These 27 T cell receptor beta chains were sequenced from one sample in a study of blood T cell repertoires in COVID-19. Clones were read by immunoSEQ multiplex PCR, and TCRdb kept only the in-frame ones, dropping some. This sample has about 97,000 clones, with just under 90% found just once. Sample: peripheral blood. These receptors originate from a human donor in a cohort sampled during active COVID-19.

The chain joins TRBV5-6 to TRBJ1-1; the D gene is possibly TRBD1 (6 bases). Trimming shortened V by 6 bases and J by 5 bases, and 17 bases separated the two germline ends. The CDR3 covers 14 residues. Germline V gene lookup returns CDR1 SGHDT and CDR2 YYEEEE. The CDR3, as DNA: TGTGCCAGCAACACAAAGGGGGGGGGAACTGAAGCTTTCTTT. Amino acid sequence: CASNTKGGGTEAFF.

The rearrangement links TRBV27 to TRBJ1-2; D unresolved. Trimming took 3 bases from V and 2 from J, leaving 7 bases between them. The germline V gene has CDR1 MNHEY and CDR2 SMNVEV (reference sequence). The CDR3 contains 13 residues. CDR3 in DNA: TGTGCCAGCAGTTTGTCGGGGAACTATGGCTACACCTTC. Its protein product is CASSLSGNYGYTF.

The V and J genes are TRBV4-1 and TRBJ2-7; D might be TRBD2 (5 bases). The CDR3 consists of 16 residues. Germline V gives CDR1 MGHRA, CDR2 YSYEKL. Trimming took off 4 bases at V and 4 bases at J, with 20 bases between the two ends. This CDR3 is CASSRDSSYYPYEQYF. CDR3 bases: TGCGCCAGCAGCCGCGACTCTAGCTACTACCCGTACGAGCAGTACTTC.

This chain links TRBV3-1 (or the pseudogene TRBV3-2) with TRBJ2-5; 10 positions match TRBD1. CDR1 is LGHDT and CDR2 is YNNKEL in the germline V gene (reference sequence). V gave up 3 bases and J gave up 5 bases; unmatched junction bases: 9. The CDR3 has 16 residues. CDR3 protein: CASSQDRGNVRETQYF. CDR3 nucleotides: TGTGCCAGCAGCCAGGACAGGGGGAATGTCAGGGAGACCCAGTACTTC.

The V and J genes are TRBV28 and TRBJ1-5; D unclear. CDR1 and CDR2 from the germline V gene are MDHEN and SYDVKM. CDR3 length: 17 amino acids. Trimming removed 6 bases at V and 5 bases at J, with 23 bases between. CDR3 coding DNA: TGTGCCAGCAGCTCAGACTATATCGTGGGTAGGTATCAGCCCCAGCATTTT. The encoded protein is CASSSDYIVGRYQPQHF.

This clone has just one count. The chain recombines TRBV18 with TRBJ1-2; 12 bases agree with TRBD1. The CDR3 is 19 residues long. Germline CDR1 is KGHSH and CDR2 is LQKENI. With V trimmed by 3 bases and J by 6 bases, 17 bases remained unmatched. The CDR3 DNA is TGTGCCAGCTCACCGTTGGGACAGGGGGCGCGGATTGGCCCGGATGGCTACACCTTC. Protein sequence: CASSPLGQGARIGPDGYTF.

The rearrangement joins TRBV19 to TRBJ1-1, with no clear D. This CDR3 comprises 11 residues. Trimming took off 10 bases at V and 1 base at J, with 7 bases between the two ends. Germline assignment: CDR1 LNHDA and CDR2 SQIVND (reference sequence). The DNA for the CDR3 is TGTGCCACTACAGCGAACACTGAAGCTTTCTTT. Translated, it gives CATTANTEAFF.

This clone was found a few times. This chain links TRBV5-1 with TRBJ1-2; D unclear. CDR1 SGHRS and CDR2 YFSETQ come from the germline V gene. Between the trimmed V and J ends, which lost 0 bases and 4 bases, there was a span of 13 bases. The CDR3 is 15 residues long. CDR3 amino acids: CASSLATGSLYGYTF. The CDR3 DNA follows: TGCGCCAGCAGCTTGGCCACCGGGTCCCTCTATGGCTACACCTTC.

As DNA, the CDR3 is TGTGCCTGGAGTGTACTGAGACAGGCGAACTATGGCTACACCTTC. The encoded protein is CAWSVLRQANYGYTF. The chain is built from TRBV30 and TRBJ1-2, with D perhaps TRBD1 (6 bases). There are 15 residues in the CDR3. V was pared by 0 bases and J by 2 bases, with 13 bases between. Germline V CDR1 and CDR2: GTSNPN, SVGIG (reference sequence).

The chain uses TRBV3-1 (or the pseudogene TRBV3-2) and TRBJ2-7; 11 nucleotides match TRBD1. The J segment lost 6 bases and the V segment lost 5 bases, leaving 6 bases of the junction unmatched. CDR3 length: 14 residues. CDR1 is LGHDT and CDR2 is YNNKEL in the germline V gene (reference sequence). CDR3 in amino acids: CASSFGTGGFEQYF. CDR3 coding DNA: TGTGCCAGCAGCTTCGGGACAGGGGGTTTCGAGCAGTACTTC.

This rearrangement joins TRBV4-1 to TRBJ2-7; TRBD2 aligns across 10 bases. Germline V gives CDR1 MGHRA, CDR2 YSYEKL. The CDR3 runs to 17 residues. J gave up 0 bases and V 5 bases, and 10 bases lay outside the gene matches. The CDR3 is CASSFGASGGSSYEQYF. As DNA, the CDR3 is TGCGCCAGCAGCTTCGGGGCTAGCGGGGGCAGCTCCTACGAGCAGTACTTC.

This chain links TRBV6-5 with TRBJ2-1; 7 bases agree with TRBD2. Germline CDR1 is MNHEY and CDR2 is SVGAGI. The CDR3 is made up of 16 amino acids. The ends lost 2 bases at V and 4 bases at J; junction bases unmatched: 8. The CDR3 DNA reads TGTGCCAGCAGTTACGACGGGGGAGGGCAGTACAATGAGCAGTTCTTC. Protein: CASSYDGGGQYNEQFF.

The rearrangement links TRBV5-4 to TRBJ2-7; TRBD1 matches 7 bases. V shed 5 bases and J 4 bases; nucleotides not matched to a gene: 9. The CDR3 has 14 residues. CDR1 and CDR2 from the germline V gene are SGHNT and YYREEE (reference sequence). In DNA, the CDR3 is TGTGCCAGCAGTCCGACAGGGAGTACGTACGAGCAGTACTTC. It encodes CASSPTGSTYEQYF.

This clone showed up just once. This rearrangement joins TRBV15 to TRBJ1-1; 11 bases line up with TRBD1. J lost 4 bases, V lost 6 bases, and 4 bases had no gene match. This CDR3 comprises 14 residues. CDR1 is LNHNV and CDR2 is YYDKDF in the germline V gene (reference sequence). The CDR3 protein is CATRPGTGGTEAFF. DNA of the CDR3: TGTGCCACCAGACCCGGGACAGGGGGCACTGAAGCTTTCTTT.

The chain links TRBV4-1 to TRBJ2-2; no firm D call. V was cut by 0 bases and J by 1 base, with 15 bases left in between. The CDR3 spans 18 residues. Per the germline V gene, CDR1 is MGHRA and CDR2 is YSYEKL. The CDR3 DNA is TGCGCCAGCAGCCAAGAGGTCGGCGGTCGCCTGAACACCGGGGAGCTGTTTTTT. This gives the protein CASSQEVGGRLNTGELFF.

V gene TRBV3-1 (or the pseudogene TRBV3-2) combines with J gene TRBJ2-3; D might be TRBD2 (5 bases). CDR1 is LGHDT, CDR2 YNNKEL, per germline (reference sequence). Trimming pared 0 bases from V and 2 bases from J, leaving 15 bases between. The CDR3 runs 17 residues. This CDR3 is CASSQDPLSGSTDTQYF. The CDR3 nucleotides are TGTGCCAGCAGCCAAGATCCGCTATCGGGGTCCACAGATACGCAGTATTTT.

This clone appeared once. This rearrangement joins TRBV11-2 to TRBJ2-1; D perhaps matches TRBD2 (6 bases). Germline V gives CDR1 SGHAT, CDR2 FQNNGV. Deletions cut 5 bases from V and 6 bases from J, with 14 bases between. This CDR3 is 14 amino acids long. The CDR3 bases are TGTGCCAGCAGCCCCCGGAGGGGATTCAATGAGCAGTTCTTC. Encoded protein: CASSPRRGFNEQFF.

The V gene is TRBV7-9, the J gene TRBJ2-2; TRBD2 matches 8 bases. The CDR3 length is 18 residues. Germline CDR1 is SEHNR and CDR2 is FQNEAQ (reference sequence). Unmatched junction bases numbered 14, after V lost 4 bases and J lost 4 bases. The CDR3 loop is CASSSTPGRGRTTGELFF. The CDR3 DNA follows: TGTGCCAGCAGCTCTACCCCCGGGAGGGGAAGAACCACCGGGGAGCTGTTTTTT.

The sample holds one count of this clone. This chain connects TRBV5-1 to TRBJ2-7; D possibly corresponds to TRBD1 (5 bases). Deletions cut 4 bases from V and 5 bases from J, with 19 bases between. This CDR3 has 15 residues. Germline-derived CDR1 and CDR2 are SGHRS and YFSETQ. Written as DNA, the CDR3 is TGCGCCAGCAGCCACCGACAGCCGAGACGGGACGAGCAGTACTTC. Amino acids: CASSHRQPRRDEQYF.

The chain couples TRBV4-1 to TRBJ1-2; the match to TRBD1 covers 9 bases. The CDR3 covers 15 residues. The trim removed 1 base at V and 2 bases at J, leaving 2 bases unmatched. The V gene's germline CDR1 is MGHRA and CDR2 YSYEKL. The CDR3 spells CASSQGQGGNYGYTF. CDR3 DNA sequence: TGCGCCAGCAGCCAAGGACAGGGGGGGAACTATGGCTACACCTTC.

This sequence joins TRBV28 and TRBJ2-7; 7 bases match TRBD1. CDR3 size: 12 residues. The ends lost 5 bases at V and 6 bases at J; junction bases unmatched: 4. Germline V CDR1 and CDR2: MDHEN, SYDVKM. This CDR3 reads CASSINRGEQYF. CDR3 nucleotides: TGTGCCAGCAGTATAAACAGGGGCGAGCAGTACTTC.

This clone was seen a single time. This chain connects TRBV7-9 to TRBJ1-4; D not resolved. CDR1 is SEHNR and CDR2 is FQNEAQ in the germline V gene (reference sequence). CDR3 length: 16 residues. V gave up 4 bases and J gave up 0 bases, with 12 bases separating them. The CDR3 DNA sequence: TGTGCCAGCAGCTCTCCTTCCGGGGCAACTAATGAAAAACTGTTTTTT. Translated, it gives CASSSPSGATNEKLFF.

CDR3 DNA sequence: TGTGCCAGTAGTACCGGGGGAGGCTCGGCAGATGAGCAGTTCTTC. It translates to CASSTGGGSADEQFF. The V call is TRBV19, the J call TRBJ2-1; possibly TRBD2 for D (6 bases). Germline V gene data show CDR1 as LNHDA and CDR2 as SQIVND (reference sequence). The V end lost 4 bases, the J end lost 8 bases, and 18 bases lay between the germline ends. CDR3 length equals 15 residues.

The chain has TRBV19 and TRBJ1-1, with 10 bases fitting TRBD1. V was pared by 7 bases and J by 3 bases, with 11 bases of the junction left unmatched. In germline, CDR1 is LNHDA, CDR2 SQIVND (reference sequence). This CDR3 comprises 16 residues. The CDR3 DNA reads TGTGCCAGTACTCGGTCCGAGACAGGGGGCCACACTGAAGCTTTCTTT. Amino acids: CASTRSETGGHTEAFF.

This chain uses TRBV7-9 with TRBJ1-2; unclear D gene. The CDR3 extends over 14 amino acids. The V end was cut by 2 bases, the J end by 6 bases, with 13 bases between. Germline V CDR1 and CDR2: SEHNR, FQNEAQ (reference sequence). CDR3 sequence: CASSLSSVGDGYTF. The CDR3 DNA reads as TGTGCCAGCAGCTTATCGAGTGTGGGAGATGGCTACACCTTC. Drawing the rest from reference TRBV7-9 and TRBJ1-2, the complete variable domain is DTGVSQNPRHKITKRGQNVTFRCDPISEHNRLYWYRQTLGQGPEFLTYFQNEAQLEKSRLLSDRFSAERPKGSFSTLEIQRTEQGDSAMYLCASSLSSVGDGYTFGSGTRLTVV.

The chain joins TRBV4-1 to TRBJ2-1; a possible D gene is TRBD2 (5 bases). The CDR3 loop spans 16 amino acids. The germline V gene encodes CDR1 MGHRA and CDR2 YSYEKL. Trimming stripped 4 bases from V and 5 bases from J, with 18 bases between. CDR3 DNA sequence: TGCGCCAGCAGCCCTACTAGGCGGCTAGCCAACAATGAGCAGTTCTTC. Translating gives CASSPTRRLANNEQFF.

CDR3 nucleotides: TGTGCCAGCAGCCCCACTAGCGGGAGGTGGGATACGCAGTATTTT. Its translation is CASSPTSGRWDTQYF. V is TRBV3-1 (or the pseudogene TRBV3-2) and J is TRBJ2-3; TRBD2 aligns across 12 bases. V lost 4 bases and J lost 6; bases outside the gene matches: 5. Germline V gene sequence: CDR1 LGHDT, CDR2 YNNKEL (reference sequence). The CDR3 is made up of 15 amino acids.